This is a list of T cell receptor beta chains from one sample in a study of type 1 and type 2 diabetes patients. Each CDR3 protein is one row after TCRdb ran MiXCR on the multiplex PCR reads. The sample records approximately 260,000 distinct CDR3 sequences, more than 40% being singletons. Sequencing was done on a sample of peripheral blood mononuclear cells (PBMCs). The source is a man between 18 and 29 years old with type 2 diabetes. The CDR3 runs from the conserved cysteine through the conserved F or W. A D gene is named only where the DNA matches it firmly. Clone size, where shown, is once, few, many, or a class for clones that have expanded.

TRBJ1-1	few	TRBV10-3	TRBD1	CAISELGTENTEAFF	TGTGCCATCAGTGAGTTAGGGACAGAGAACACTGAAGCTTTCTTT
TRBJ1-4	NA	TRBV10-1	NA	CASSESTAQVPGKLFF	TGCGCCAGCAGTGAGTCGACCGCCCAGGTCCCGGGAAAACTGTTTTTT
TRBJ2-1	NA	TRBV4-1	TRBD2	CASSPPGLATGNEQFF	TGCGCCAGCAGCCCGCCGGGACTAGCGACGGGCAATGAGCAGTTCTTC
TRBJ1-2	few	TRBV19	NA	CASSPSSGNYGYTF	TGTGCCAGTAGTCCCTCAAGCGGAAACTATGGCTACACCTTC
TRBJ1-1	few	TRBV14	NA	CASSRGLLTEAFF	TGTGCCAGCAGCCGGGGACTTCTCACTGAAGCTTTCTTT
TRBJ2-1	once	TRBV7-2	NA	CASSLGGLLNNEQFF	TGTGCCAGCAGCTTAGGGGGACTTCTGAATAATGAGCAGTTCTTC
TRBJ1-4	NA	TRBV4-1	NA	CASSQDYRENEKLFF	TGCGCCAGCAGCCAAGACTATAGGGAGAATGAAAAACTGTTTTTT
TRBJ1-3	NA	TRBV7-9	NA	CASSENRDMWGNTIYF	TGTGCCAGCAGCGAGAACCGGGACATGTGGGGAAACACCATATATTTT
TRBJ2-5	NA	TRBV4-1	TRBD2	CASSQGPFAGEPTQETQYF	TGCGCCAGCAGCCAAGGTCCTTTCGCGGGAGAGCCTACTCAAGAGACCCAGTACTTC
TRBJ2-5	NA	TRBV12-3/TRBV12-4	NA	CASSLWGGAQETQYF	TGTGCCAGCAGTTTATGGGGGGGGGCTCAAGAGACCCAGTACTTC
TRBJ1-5	NA	TRBV19	NA	CASSTSIEQPQHF	TGTGCCAGTAGTACGAGTATCGAACAGCCCCAGCATTTT
TRBJ1-6	few	TRBV30	NA	CAWNSARVPRNSPLHF	TGTGCCTGGAATTCTGCCAGGGTGCCGCGGAATTCACCCCTCCACTTT
TRBJ2-2	NA	TRBV5-1	NA	CASSLGSLGGELFF	TGCGCCAGCAGCTTGGGTAGCCTAGGCGGGGAGCTGTTTTTT
TRBJ1-4	NA	TRBV6-6	TRBD1	CASADTGGEKLFF	TGTGCCAGCGCCGACACAGGGGGCGAAAAACTGTTTTTT
TRBJ2-6	few	TRBV7-9	NA	CASSPGWAGANVLTF	TGTGCCAGCAGCCCGGGCTGGGCTGGGGCCAACGTCCTGACTTTC
TRBJ2-1	once	TRBV2	NA	CASSLGGENNEQFF	TGTGCCAGCAGTTTGGGTGGAGAGAACAATGAGCAGTTCTTC
TRBJ2-5	many	TRBV7-2	TRBD1	CASSLAGGETQYF	TGTGCCAGCAGCTTAGCAGGGGGCGAGACCCAGTACTTC
TRBJ2-1	NA	TRBV7-3	NA	CASSLSMDSEQFF	TGTGCCAGCAGCTTAAGTATGGACAGTGAGCAGTTCTTC
TRBJ2-7	many	TRBV25-1	NA	CASSEGYEWREQYF	TGTGCCAGCAGTGAAGGATACGAGTGGCGTGAGCAGTACTTC
TRBJ2-3	once	TRBV30	NA	CAWSVRHLTDTQYF	TGTGCCTGGAGTGTAAGACACCTCACAGATACGCAGTATTTT
TRBJ1-1	NA	TRBV15	NA	CATSRVLGYTEAFF	TGTGCCACCAGCAGAGTACTGGGATACACTGAAGCTTTCTTT
TRBJ1-2	few	TRBV5-1	NA	CASSDGQHNYGYTF	TGCGCCAGCAGCGATGGACAGCATAATTATGGCTACACCTTC
TRBJ1-2	few	TRBV2	NA	CASSPEGVTGYTF	TGTGCCAGCAGCCCCGAAGGAGTTACAGGCTACACCTTC
TRBJ1-2	NA	TRBV12-3/TRBV12-4	NA	CASGLEYGCTF	NA
TRBJ1-2	NA	TRBV20-1	NA	CSASRRGTESNYGYTF	TGCAGTGCTAGTCGGAGGGGGACCGAGTCTAACTATGGCTACACCTTC
TRBJ2-7	NA	TRBV10-3	NA	CAISESKGSSYEQCF	TGTGCCATCAGTGAGTCAAAGGGCTCGTCTTACGAGCAGTGCTTC
TRBJ2-2	NA	TRBV10-1	TRBD2	CASSDQRGNTGELFF	TGCGCCAGCAGTGATCAGCGGGGGAACACCGGGGAGCTGTTTTTT
TRBJ1-2	few	TRBV6-1	TRBD1	CASSETGLGYYTF	TGTGCCAGCAGTGAGACAGGGTTGGGTTACTACACCTTC
TRBJ2-6	NA	TRBV10-3	NA	CASSQDRGSGANVLTF	TGTGCCAGCAGCCAAGATCGAGGATCTGGGGCCAACGTCCTGACTTTC
TRBJ2-5	NA	TRBV2	NA	CASSEATARWTQYF	TGTGCCAGCAGTGAAGCTACGGCGAGGTGGACCCAGTACTTC
TRBJ1-2	many	TRBV10-2	NA	CASLNRPGKDGYTF	TGCGCCAGCTTAAACCGCCCAGGGAAGGATGGCTACACCTTC
TRBJ2-5	few	TRBV2	NA	CASLPGRGETQYF	TGTGCCAGCCTGCCCGGAAGGGGGGAGACCCAGTACTTC
TRBJ2-3	NA	TRBV2	TRBD2	CASSWGGTDTQYF	TGTGCCAGCAGTTGGGGGGGAACAGATACGCAGTATTTT
TRBJ1-4	few	TRBV4-1	TRBD1	CASSHDGQGATNEKLFF	TGCGCCAGCAGCCACGACGGACAGGGTGCAACTAATGAAAAACTGTTTTTT
TRBJ2-7	NA	TRBV4-1	TRBD1	CASSQEGTGLSYEQYF	TGCGCCAGCAGCCAAGAGGGGACAGGACTCTCCTACGAGCAGTACTTC
TRBJ2-1	NA	TRBV6-2/TRBV6-3	NA	CASSPPQAGEQFF	TGTGCCAGCAGTCCCCCGCAGGCGGGTGAGCAGTTCTTC
TRBJ2-3	NA	TRBV7-3	NA	CASSLIGDTQYF	TGTGCCAGCAGCTTAATCGGAGATACGCAGTATTTT
TRBJ1-4	once	TRBV4-3	NA	CASSLGHTATNEKLFF	TGCGCCAGCAGCCTAGGACATACCGCAACTAATGAAAAACTGTTTTTT
TRBJ2-2	few	TRBV2	TRBD2	CASGPPQGASGSTGELFF	TGTGCCAGCGGCCCACCACAGGGAGCTAGCGGGAGCACCGGGGAGCTGTTTTTT
TRBJ2-1	NA	TRBV7-2	TRBD2	CASSPPGGTSIHKQFF	TGTGCCAGCAGCCCCCCAGGAGGGACTAGCATCCATAAGCAGTTCTTC
TRBJ1-2	NA	TRBV2	NA	CAASRDATYGYTF	TGTGCCGCCAGCCGGGACGCAACCTATGGCTACACCTTC
TRBJ1-6	NA	TRBV14	NA	CASSQVYYNSPLHF	TGTGCCAGCAGCCAAGTCTACTATAATTCACCCCTCCACTTT
TRBJ2-2	NA	TRBV10-1	TRBD2	CASSRGGGSGELFF	TGCGCCAGTTCAAGAGGCGGGGGGTCCGGGGAGCTGTTTTTT
TRBJ2-7	NA	TRBV7-3	NA	CASSHTTTYEQYF	TGTGCCAGCAGCCACACAACTACTTACGAGCAGTACTTC
TRBJ2-5	NA	TRBV27	NA	CATGDGLQETQYF	TGTGCCACTGGGGACGGCCTCCAAGAGACCCAGTACTTC
TRBJ2-7	many	TRBV19	TRBD2	CASSPRLAGGREQYF	TGTGCCAGTAGTCCTCGACTAGCGGGAGGCCGAGAGCAGTACTTC
TRBJ2-7	NA	TRBV4-3	NA	CASSQVSVGTYEQYF	TGCGCCAGCAGCCAAGTCTCGGTAGGAACCTACGAGCAGTACTTC
TRBJ2-7	few	TRBV27	TRBD1	CASSLLRDSAYEQYF	TGTGCCAGCAGTTTACTCCGGGACAGCGCCTACGAGCAGTACTTC